This entry describes one TCR beta chain. Treatment described: roughly 19 received Ad26.COV2.S at low or high dose, single or two shots; several received placebo; per-sample allocation not given. Day 63 after the first vaccine or placebo injection was the time point for sampling. The repertoire was sequenced with immunoSEQ multiplex PCR; TCRdb's copy has only in-frame clones and lacks some. Here the sample spans around 300,000 clones, roughly 90% being singletons. This entry belongs to a study of Ad26.COV2.S vaccination and SARS-CoV-2 variants. V lost 1 base and J lost 4; bases outside the gene matches: 8. The CDR3 has 16 residues. Germline V gives CDR1 MGHRA, CDR2 YSYEKL.

The chain joins TRBV4-1 to TRBJ2-7; 9 positions agree with TRBD1. This sequence originates from a person between 18 and 60 years old who received the Ad26.COV2.S COVID-19 vaccine or a placebo. The sequencing used peripheral blood, collected in a trial of Ad26.COV2.S vaccine versus placebo. CDR3 residues: CASSQGAGQGLYEQYF. CDR3 sequence (DNA): TGCGCCAGCAGCCAAGGGGCGGGACAGGGTCTTTACGAGCAGTACTTC.